This T cell receptor (beta chain) was captured in a study of OX40 agonist ivuxolimab in advanced cancers. Turning to the study itself: Ivuxolimab, which patients received intravenously every 2 weeks, was dosed at 0.01 to 10 mg/kg. Study outcomes and limitations: More expanded clones were seen, on average, in CD8+ T cells than in CD4+. Some nonresponders also had low normalized T-cell clonal expansion.

Some clones are missing from TCRdb's copy, which holds only in-frame ones; the method was immunoSEQ multiplex PCR. The table has roughly 93,000 clones, less than 85% seen once. Germline V gives CDR1 SGHTA, CDR2 FQGNSA. The CDR3 is 12 residues long. Trimming stripped 3 bases from V and 8 bases from J, with 10 bases between. People who had autoimmune disease history or systemic immunosuppression were excluded. Points on this clone: Its specificity is unknown.

The sequence came from an adult with an advanced solid tumor such as melanoma, head and neck, liver or kidney cancer. This specimen was CD4+ or CD8+ T cells sorted from blood, taken in a trial of the OX40 agonist ivuxolimab. V gene TRBV7-2 combines with J gene TRBJ1-2; tentatively, D is TRBD1 (5 bases). The CDR3 protein is CASSFSGGGYTF. CDR3 nucleotides: TGTGCCAGCAGCTTTAGTGGGGGAGGCTACACCTTC.